This TCR beta chain was identified during a study of radiotherapy plus CTLA-4 blockade in lung cancer. Study in general: Patients showed objective responses in 18% of cases and disease control in just over 30%. Notes on the study in general: Expansion in blood of tumor-derived TCR clones was seen after radiotherapy plus ipilimumab.

Profiled with immunoSEQ multiplex PCR; TCRdb holds only in-frame clones, not every one. The sample lists some 50,000 clones; around 85% were seen once. Germline assignment: CDR1 MGHRA and CDR2 YSYEKL. CDR3 length: 15 amino acids. The V and J ends lost 2 bases and 5 bases, in that order; junction bases with no gene match: 8. This clone appeared once. What it binds is not known. J is TRBJ2-5 and V is TRBV4-1; 7 nucleotides align to TRBD1. This sequence originates from a human donor with non-small cell lung cancer who had a partial response to radiotherapy plus ipilimumab. The sample here was peripheral blood, taken from a patient treated with radiotherapy plus ipilimumab. CDR3 residues: CASSQRTGVLETQYF. CDR3 in DNA: TGCGCCAGCAGCCAACGGACAGGAGTACTGGAGACCCAGTACTTC.